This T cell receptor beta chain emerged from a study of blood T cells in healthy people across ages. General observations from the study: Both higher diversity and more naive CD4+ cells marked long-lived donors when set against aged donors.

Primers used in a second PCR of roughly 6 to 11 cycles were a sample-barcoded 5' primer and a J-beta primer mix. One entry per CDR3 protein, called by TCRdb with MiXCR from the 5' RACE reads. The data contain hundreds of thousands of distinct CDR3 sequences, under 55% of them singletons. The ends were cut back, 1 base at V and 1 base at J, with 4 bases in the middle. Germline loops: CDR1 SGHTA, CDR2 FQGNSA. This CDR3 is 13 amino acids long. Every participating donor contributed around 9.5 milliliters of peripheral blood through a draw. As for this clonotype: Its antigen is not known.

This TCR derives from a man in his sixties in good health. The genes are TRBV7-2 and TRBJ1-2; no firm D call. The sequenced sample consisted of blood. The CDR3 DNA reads TGTGCCAGCAGCTTAGTTCTTAACTATGGCTACACCTTC. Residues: CASSLVLNYGYTF.